Described below is a single T cell receptor beta chain sequence and its context. These data originate in a study of OX40 agonist ivuxolimab in advanced cancers. The wider study: Ivuxolimab, an agonistic anti-OX40 (CD134) antibody, was given to patients.

Per germline, CDR1 SGHTA and CDR2 FQGNSA. This CDR3 has 15 amino acids. The V and J ends lost 4 bases and 7 bases, in that order; junction bases with no gene match: 8. Assay used: immunoSEQ multiplex PCR; TCRdb lists only in-frame clones, some missing. This table holds 84,000 or so clones, around nine tenths found once. The chain employs TRBV7-2 and TRBJ1-4; 8 nucleotides line up with TRBD1. The clonotype originates from an adult with an advanced solid tumor such as melanoma, head and neck, liver or kidney cancer. The starting material was CD4+ or CD8+ T cells sorted from blood, obtained in a trial of the OX40 agonist ivuxolimab. The CDR3 DNA sequence: TGTGCCAGCAGCTCAGGGACAGGCATGAGTGAAAAACTGTTTTTT. As protein: CASSSGTGMSEKLFF.